Listed below are T cell receptor beta chains from one sample, sequenced in a study of blood T cell repertoires in COVID-19. Generated by immunoSEQ multiplex PCR, the TCRdb table keeps only in-frame clones and is missing some. The repertoire has fewer than 250,000 clones, more than 70% of them found once; the top ten carry 6.5% to 9%. Sequenced material: PBMCs or T cells enriched from blood (not recorded which). The receptor source for this set is a woman aged 35 to 49 with acute COVID-19. Each CDR3 is given with its conserved first and last residue. A D gene is named only where the DNA matches it firmly. The size field is filled for only some rows; it gives once, few, many or a size class.

TRBJ2-1 NA TRBV21-1 few TGTGCCAGCAGCAAAATCGGTGGCAGGGGGCTAGTTGTGAATGAGCAGTTCTTC CASSKIGGRGLVVNEQFF
TRBJ2-3 NA TRBV2 NA TGTGCCAGCAGTGAAGCGCCCACTAGAGTAGATACGCAGTATTTT CASSEAPTRVDTQYF
TRBJ2-3 TRBD1 TRBV29-1 NA TGCAGCGTTGCGGACAGGGGATATACGCAGTATTTT CSVADRGYTQYF
TRBJ2-1 TRBD1 TRBV7-9 NA TGTGCCAGCAGCCCCCGCAAGACCGGGACAGGGGAGAATGAGCAGTTCTTC CASSPRKTGTGENEQFF
TRBJ1-3 TRBD1 TRBV6-5 NA TGTGCCAGCAGTAACCGACAGGGCTCTGGAAACACCATATATTTT CASSNRQGSGNTIYF
TRBJ2-3 TRBD1 TRBV19 once TGTGCCAGTAGTATCCAGGGGACAGGGGTCAGAGATACGCAGTATTTT CASSIQGTGVRDTQYF
TRBJ1-5 TRBD1 TRBV2 NA TGTGCCAGCAGTGAAATTGGGACAGGCCTTAATCAGCCCCAGCATTTT CASSEIGTGLNQPQHF
TRBJ2-1 TRBD2 TRBV5-4 NA TGTGCCAGCAGCTTGGAAGGGCGACTAGCGGGCTACAATGAGCAGTTCTTC CASSLEGRLAGYNEQFF
TRBJ2-7 TRBD1 TRBV6-5 NA TGTGCCAGCAGTTCCACGGGACAGGGAATCCACGAGCAGTACTTC CASSSTGQGIHEQYF
TRBJ2-1 NA TRBV11-2 NA TGTGCCAGCAGCTTAAGGGGGGACAGCCATGAGCAGTTCTTC CASSLRGDSHEQFF
TRBJ1-1 NA TRBV12-3/TRBV12-4 NA TGTGCCAGCACCAGGGGGAACACTGAAGCTTTCTTT CASTRGNTEAFF
TRBJ1-1 NA TRBV29-1 NA TGCAGCGTTTGGAAGGGGACTGAAGCTTTCTTT CSVWKGTEAFF
TRBJ2-7 TRBD1 TRBV7-2 once TGTGCCAGCAGCAACACAGGGGAGAGAGGCTACGAGCAGTACTTC CASSNTGERGYEQYF
TRBJ2-7 NA TRBV28 NA TGTGCCAGCAGCCTACAGAACTACGAGCAGTACTTC CASSLQNYEQYF
TRBJ2-3 TRBD2 TRBV6-5 NA TGTGCCAGCAGCACTAGCGATTCTCGATATTTT CASSTSDSRYF
TRBJ2-7 TRBD1 TRBV27 NA TGTGCCAGCAGTTTTTCCCGGGACAGGTCCTACGAGCAGTACTTC CASSFSRDRSYEQYF
TRBJ2-1 NA TRBV29-1 few TGCAGCGTACCGACACTCGGGGAATACAATGAGCAGTTCTTC CSVPTLGEYNEQFF
TRBJ2-7 TRBD1 TRBV25-1 NA TGTGCCACCTCCTTGGCAGGGACAGGGAGAGAGCAGTACTTC CATSLAGTGREQYF
TRBJ2-7 TRBD2 TRBV5-5 NA TGTGCCAGCAGCTTAAGACTAGCGGGAGGGGTCGAGCAGTACTTC CASSLRLAGGVEQYF
TRBJ2-2 TRBD1 TRBV5-4 NA TGTGCCAGCAGCTCAGGGACAGGGCGAAACACCGGGGAGCTGTTTTTT CASSSGTGRNTGELFF
TRBJ1-1 NA TRBV4-3 NA TGCGCCAGCAGCCAGGCAGCGGGGGACACTGAAGCTTTCTTT CASSQAAGDTEAFF
TRBJ1-1 NA TRBV9 NA TGTGCCAGCAGACCAGGGGACACTGAAGCTTTCTTT CASRPGDTEAFF
TRBJ1-5 NA TRBV4-1 NA TGCGCCAGCAGCCAAGATTTGACACCAGGTCAGCCCCAGCATTTT CASSQDLTPGQPQHF
TRBJ2-3 NA TRBV7-9 NA TGTGCCAGCAGCATCATGGTCCTCGTCTATGCAGATACGCAGTATTTT CASSIMVLVYADTQYF
TRBJ1-2 NA TRBV5-4 NA TGTGCCAGCAGCTCCGGGAGCTACGGCTACACCTTC CASSSGSYGYTF
TRBJ1-1 NA TRBV5-1 NA TGCGCCAGCAGCTCCCAGGTCTTGAACACTGAAGCTTTCTTT CASSSQVLNTEAFF
TRBJ1-2 NA TRBV6-2/TRBV6-3 NA TGTGCCAGCAGTTACCGGAACAGTCTTTTGGGCTACACCTTC CASSYRNSLLGYTF
TRBJ2-3 NA TRBV2 NA TGTGCCAGCAGTGAAGCGCTGCCAGCTAGTACGCAGTATTTT CASSEALPASTQYF
TRBJ2-7 TRBD2 TRBV25-1 once TGTGCCAGCAGTCCCGGGGGGGGAACCTACGAGCAGTACTTC CASSPGGGTYEQYF
TRBJ1-5 TRBD1 TRBV4-1 few TGCGCCAGCAGCCAAGGACAGGGGTCCGGCAATCAGCCCCAGCATTTT CASSQGQGSGNQPQHF
TRBJ1-3 NA TRBV18 NA TGTGCCAGCTCACCACCGACAGTACGCTCTGGAAACACCATATATTTT CASSPPTVRSGNTIYF
TRBJ1-1 NA TRBV9 NA TGTGCCAGCAGCCCCCTCCACGGGATCCCTGAAGCTTTCTTT CASSPLHGIPEAFF
TRBJ1-2 NA TRBV4-1 NA TGCGCCAGCAGCCATATCGGAGGTAGTGAGGGGGATAACTATGGCTACACCTTC CASSHIGGSEGDNYGYTF
TRBJ1-5 TRBD1 TRBV2 NA TGTGCCATCCGACAGGGGACGGATCAGCCCCAGCATTTT CAIRQGTDQPQHF
TRBJ2-7 NA TRBV11-2 NA TGTGCCAGCAGCTCCACTAGCTACGAGCAGTACTTC CASSSTSYEQYF
TRBJ1-3 NA TRBV7-9 few TGTGCCAGCAGCTTAGCCAGAGGAACCTCTGGAAACACCATATATTTT CASSLARGTSGNTIYF
TRBJ1-2 NA TRBV9 few TGTGCCAGCAGCCCGGGTTTGGGAGCTAACTATGGCTACACCTTC CASSPGLGANYGYTF
TRBJ2-1 TRBD2 TRBV19 NA TGTGCCAGTAGTATAACTAGCGGGGGGGCCCTCAATGAGCAGTTCTTC CASSITSGGALNEQFF
TRBJ1-2 TRBD1 TRBV6-5 few TGTGCCAGCACCCCTCTCGGACAGGAGAGATATGGCTACACCTTC CASTPLGQERYGYTF
TRBJ1-2 TRBD1 TRBV30 NA TGTGCCTGGAGGTTCCGGGACAGGGGGGCGTTAGTCCCCCCTAACTATGGCTACACCTTC CAWRFRDRGALVPPNYGYTF
TRBJ1-2 NA TRBV6-1 NA TGTGCCAGCAGTGAAGGGGGTTACAGGGAGCCTGGCTACACCTTC CASSEGGYREPGYTF
TRBJ1-1 NA TRBV28 many TGTGCCAGCAGTCCCGCGGGGGTAAACACTGAAGCTTTCTTT CASSPAGVNTEAFF
TRBJ1-1 NA TRBV28 NA TGTGCCAGCAGTACCCCCCAGGGCACTGAAGCTTTCTTT CASSTPQGTEAFF
TRBJ2-1 TRBD1 TRBV15 NA TGTGCCACCAGCAGAGATAACAGGGGGAACTACAATGAGCAGTTCTTC CATSRDNRGNYNEQFF
TRBJ1-5 NA TRBV2 NA TGTGCCAGCAGTGCCGACAGAATTAGCAATCAGCCCCAGCATTTT CASSADRISNQPQHF
TRBJ1-5 NA TRBV19 NA TGTGCCAGTCAGGGGACCGGGGGCAATCAGCCCCAGCATTTT CASQGTGGNQPQHF
TRBJ2-3 TRBD1 TRBV24-1 NA TGTGCCACCAGTGTCGGGACAGGCAGCACAGATACGCAGTATTTT CATSVGTGSTDTQYF
TRBJ2-5 TRBD2 TRBV9 once TGTGCCAGCAGCGTAGCTCTGACTAGCGCGCAGACCCAGTACTTC CASSVALTSAQTQYF
TRBJ1-5 TRBD1 TRBV19 NA TGTGCCAGTAGTATTCTAAGGACAGGGGGTAATCAGCCCCAGCATTTT CASSILRTGGNQPQHF
TRBJ2-2 TRBD2 TRBV30 NA TGTGCCTGGAGTACCGGGACTAGGGGTACCGGGGAGCTGTTTTTT CAWSTGTRGTGELFF
TRBJ1-1 NA TRBV12-5 NA TGTGCTAGTGGTTTGGCTATACCGAACACTGAAGCTTTCTTT CASGLAIPNTEAFF
TRBJ2-2 NA TRBV6-5 NA TGTGCCAGCAGCAGAGGGCAGAACACCGGGGAGCTGTTTTTT CASSRGQNTGELFF
TRBJ2-7 TRBD2 TRBV11-2 NA TGTGCCAGCAGCCGACAAGGACTAGCGGGGGTCGAGCAGTACTTC CASSRQGLAGVEQYF